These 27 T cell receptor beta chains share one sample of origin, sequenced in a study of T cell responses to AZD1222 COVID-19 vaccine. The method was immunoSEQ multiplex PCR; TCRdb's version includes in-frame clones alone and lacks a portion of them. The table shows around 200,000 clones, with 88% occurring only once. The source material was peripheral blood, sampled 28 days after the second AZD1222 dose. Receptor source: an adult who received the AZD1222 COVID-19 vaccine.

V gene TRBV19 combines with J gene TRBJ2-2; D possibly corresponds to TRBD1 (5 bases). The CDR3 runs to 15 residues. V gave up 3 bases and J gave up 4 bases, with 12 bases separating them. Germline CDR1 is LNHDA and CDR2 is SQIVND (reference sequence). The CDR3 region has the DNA TGTGCCAGTAGTATGGGGCACACCTCCACCGGGGAGCTGTTTTTT. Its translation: CASSMGHTSTGELFF.

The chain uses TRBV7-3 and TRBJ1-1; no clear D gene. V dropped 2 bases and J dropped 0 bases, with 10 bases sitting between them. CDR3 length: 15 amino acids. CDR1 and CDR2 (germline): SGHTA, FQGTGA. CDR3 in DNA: TGTGCCAGCAGCTTAGATCGGACCATGAACACTGAAGCTTTCTTT. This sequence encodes CASSLDRTMNTEAFF.

CDR3 protein: CAISVTSGSDTQYF. Here the CDR3 DNA reads TGTGCCATCAGTGTTACTAGCGGCTCAGATACGCAGTATTTT. This chain links TRBV10-3 with TRBJ2-3; 8 nucleotides align to TRBD2. This CDR3 comprises 14 residues. V trimming: 4 bases; J trimming: 4 bases; junction bases outside the gene matches: 4. Germline CDR1 ENHRY, CDR2 SYGVKD.

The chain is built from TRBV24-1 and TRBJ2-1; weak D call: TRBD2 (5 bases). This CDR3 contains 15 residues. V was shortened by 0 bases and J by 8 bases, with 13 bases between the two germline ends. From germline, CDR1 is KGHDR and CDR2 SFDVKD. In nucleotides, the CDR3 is TGTGCCACCAGTGATTTGCGGGCTAGCTCTGATGAGCAGTTCTTC. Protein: CATSDLRASSDEQFF.

The CDR3 here is CASSPHGETQYF. In DNA, the CDR3 is TGTGCCAGCAGCCCCCACGGGGAGACCCAGTACTTC. The chain combines TRBV7-9 with TRBJ2-5, with D uncertain. The CDR3 has 12 amino acids. Trimming shortened V by 5 bases and J by 5 bases, and 9 bases separated the two germline ends. CDR1 is SEHNR, CDR2 FQNEAQ, per germline (reference sequence).

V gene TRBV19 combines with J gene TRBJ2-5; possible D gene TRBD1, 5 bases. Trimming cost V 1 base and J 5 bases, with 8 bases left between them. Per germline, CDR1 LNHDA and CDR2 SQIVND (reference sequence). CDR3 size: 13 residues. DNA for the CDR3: TGTGCCAGTAGTATAGGGGGCGCCGAGACCCAGTACTTC. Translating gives CASSIGGAETQYF.

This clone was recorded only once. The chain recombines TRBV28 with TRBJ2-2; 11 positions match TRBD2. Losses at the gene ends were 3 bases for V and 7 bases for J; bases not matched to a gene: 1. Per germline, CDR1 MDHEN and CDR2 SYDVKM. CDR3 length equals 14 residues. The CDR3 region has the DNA TGTGCCAGCAGTTTTAGCGGGAGGGGCGGGGAGCTGTTTTTT. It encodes CASSFSGRGGELFF.

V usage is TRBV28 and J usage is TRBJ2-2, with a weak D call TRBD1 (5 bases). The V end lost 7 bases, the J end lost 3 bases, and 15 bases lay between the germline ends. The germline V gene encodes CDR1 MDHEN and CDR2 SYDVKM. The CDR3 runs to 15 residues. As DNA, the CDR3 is TGTGCCAGCATCCCGCTCCAGGGTTACACCGGGGAGCTGTTTTTT. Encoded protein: CASIPLQGYTGELFF. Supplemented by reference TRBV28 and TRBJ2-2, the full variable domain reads DVKVTQSSRYLVKRTGEKVFLECVQDMDHENMFWYRQDPGLGLRLIYFSYDVKMKEKGDIPEGYSVSREKKERFSLILESASTNQTSMYLCASIPLQGYTGELFFGEGSRLTVL.

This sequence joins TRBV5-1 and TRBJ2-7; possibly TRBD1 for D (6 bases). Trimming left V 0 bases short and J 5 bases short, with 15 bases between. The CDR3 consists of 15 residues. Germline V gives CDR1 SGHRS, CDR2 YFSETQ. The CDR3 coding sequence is TGCGCCAGCAGCTTGGAGATAACAGGGATGGACGAGCAGTACTTC. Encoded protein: CASSLEITGMDEQYF. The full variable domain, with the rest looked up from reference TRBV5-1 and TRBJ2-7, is KAGVTQTPRYLIKTRGQQVTLSCSPISGHRSVSWYQQTPGQGLQFLFEYFSETQRNKGNFPGRFSGRQFSNSRSEMNVSTLELGDSALYLCASSLEITGMDEQYFGPGTRLTVT.

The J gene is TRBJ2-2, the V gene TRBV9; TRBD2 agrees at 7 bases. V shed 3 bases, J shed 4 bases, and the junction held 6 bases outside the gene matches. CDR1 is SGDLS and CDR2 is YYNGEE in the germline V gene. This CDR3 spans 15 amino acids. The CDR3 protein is CASSAWEGLTGELFF. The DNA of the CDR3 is TGTGCCAGCAGCGCTTGGGAGGGCCTCACCGGGGAGCTGTTTTTT.

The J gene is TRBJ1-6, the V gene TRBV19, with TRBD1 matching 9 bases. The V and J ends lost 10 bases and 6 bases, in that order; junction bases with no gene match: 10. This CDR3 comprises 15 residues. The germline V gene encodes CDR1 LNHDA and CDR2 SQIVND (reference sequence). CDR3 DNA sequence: TGTGCCACCACGCGGGAGGGACAGGGTAATTCACCCCTCCACTTT. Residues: CATTREGQGNSPLHF.

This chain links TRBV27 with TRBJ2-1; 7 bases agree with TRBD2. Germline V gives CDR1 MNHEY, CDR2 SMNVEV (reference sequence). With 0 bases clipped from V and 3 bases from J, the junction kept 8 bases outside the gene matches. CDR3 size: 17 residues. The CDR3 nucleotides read TGTGCCAGCAGTTTATCCCTCGCGGGAGTGATCTACAATGAGCAGTTCTTC. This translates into CASSLSLAGVIYNEQFF.

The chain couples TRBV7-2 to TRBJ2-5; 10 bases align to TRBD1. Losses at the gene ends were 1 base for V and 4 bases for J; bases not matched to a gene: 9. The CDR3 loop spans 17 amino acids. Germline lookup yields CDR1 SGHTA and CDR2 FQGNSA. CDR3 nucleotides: TGTGCCAGCAGCTTAGACGGACAGGGGGGCAGTGGAGAGACCCAGTACTTC. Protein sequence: CASSLDGQGGSGETQYF.

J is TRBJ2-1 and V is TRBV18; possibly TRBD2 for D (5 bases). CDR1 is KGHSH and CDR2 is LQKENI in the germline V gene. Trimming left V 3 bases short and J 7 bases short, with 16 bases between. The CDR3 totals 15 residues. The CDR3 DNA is TGTGCCAGCTCACCCGACTACCTAACGGGTAATGAGCAGTTCTTC. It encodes CASSPDYLTGNEQFF.

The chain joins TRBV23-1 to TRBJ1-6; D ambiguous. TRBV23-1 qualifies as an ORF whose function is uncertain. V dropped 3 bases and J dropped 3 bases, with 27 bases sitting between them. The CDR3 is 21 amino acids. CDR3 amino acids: CASSHRSVRRESLRYNSPLHF. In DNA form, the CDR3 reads TGCGCCAGCAGTCATCGATCAGTTCGTAGGGAATCCCTCCGCTATAATTCACCCCTCCACTTT.

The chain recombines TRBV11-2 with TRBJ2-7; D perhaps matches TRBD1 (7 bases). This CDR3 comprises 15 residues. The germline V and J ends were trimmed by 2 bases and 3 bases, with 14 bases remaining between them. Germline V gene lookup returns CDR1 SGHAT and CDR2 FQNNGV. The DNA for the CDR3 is TGTGCCAGCAGCTTAATGGCAGGGGGAGGCTACGAGCAGTACTTC. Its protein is CASSLMAGGGYEQYF. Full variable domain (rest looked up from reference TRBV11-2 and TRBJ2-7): EAGVAQSPRYKIIEKRQSVAFWCNPISGHATLYWYQQILGQGPKLLIQFQNNGVVDDSQLPKDRFSAERLKGVDSTLKIQPAKLEDSAVYLCASSLMAGGGYEQYFGPGTRLTVT.

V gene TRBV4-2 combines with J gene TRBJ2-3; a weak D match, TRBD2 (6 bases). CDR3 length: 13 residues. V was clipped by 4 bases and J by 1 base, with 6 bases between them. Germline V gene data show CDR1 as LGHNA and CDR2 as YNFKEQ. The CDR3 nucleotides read TGTGCCAGCAGCCCGGGAGGCACAGATACGCAGTATTTT. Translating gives CASSPGGTDTQYF.

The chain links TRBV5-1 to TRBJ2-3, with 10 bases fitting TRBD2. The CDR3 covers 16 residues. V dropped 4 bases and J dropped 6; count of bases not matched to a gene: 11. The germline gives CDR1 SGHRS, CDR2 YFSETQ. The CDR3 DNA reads TGCGCCAGCAGCCTCACGGGACTAGCGCGGGGGGATACGCAGTATTTT. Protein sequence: CASSLTGLARGDTQYF. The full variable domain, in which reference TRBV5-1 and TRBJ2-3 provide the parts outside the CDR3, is KAGVTQTPRYLIKTRGQQVTLSCSPISGHRSVSWYQQTPGQGLQFLFEYFSETQRNKGNFPGRFSGRQFSNSRSEMNVSTLELGDSALYLCASSLTGLARGDTQYFGPGTRLTVL.

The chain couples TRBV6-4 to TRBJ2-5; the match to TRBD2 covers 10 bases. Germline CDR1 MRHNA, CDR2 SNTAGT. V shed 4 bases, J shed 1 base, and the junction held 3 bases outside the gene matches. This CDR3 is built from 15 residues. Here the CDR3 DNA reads TGTGCCAGCAGTGTGGTAGCGGGAGGCCAAGAGACCCAGTACTTC. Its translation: CASSVVAGGQETQYF.

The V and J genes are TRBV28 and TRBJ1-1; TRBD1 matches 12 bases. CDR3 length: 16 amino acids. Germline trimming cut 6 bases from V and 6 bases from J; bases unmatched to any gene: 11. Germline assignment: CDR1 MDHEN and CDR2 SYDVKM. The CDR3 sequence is CASSPGPGTGGAEAFF. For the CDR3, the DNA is TGTGCCAGCAGCCCAGGGCCCGGGACAGGGGGCGCTGAAGCTTTCTTT.

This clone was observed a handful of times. The CDR3 protein is CASSLTPGHGRNSPLHF. DNA for the CDR3: TGCGCCAGCAGCTTGACCCCAGGGCATGGTAGGAATTCACCCCTCCACTTT. The rearrangement joins TRBV5-1 to TRBJ1-6; a weak D match, TRBD1 (5 bases). The CDR3 extends over 17 amino acids. Germline CDR1 SGHRS, CDR2 YFSETQ. Trimming took off 1 base at V and 7 bases at J, with 18 bases between the two ends.

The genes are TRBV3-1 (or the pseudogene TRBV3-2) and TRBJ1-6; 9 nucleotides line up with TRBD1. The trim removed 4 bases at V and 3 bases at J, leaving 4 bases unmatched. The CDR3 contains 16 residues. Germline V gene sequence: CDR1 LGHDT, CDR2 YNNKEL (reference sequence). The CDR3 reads CASSPDRGLYNSPLHF. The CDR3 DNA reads TGTGCCAGCAGCCCGGACAGGGGCCTCTATAATTCACCCCTCCACTTT.

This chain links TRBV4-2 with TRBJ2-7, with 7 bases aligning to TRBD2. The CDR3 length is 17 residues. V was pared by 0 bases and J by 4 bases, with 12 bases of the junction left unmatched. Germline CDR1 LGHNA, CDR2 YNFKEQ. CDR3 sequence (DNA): TGTGCCAGCAGCCAAGATTGGGCCGCGGGAGAATGGTACGAGCAGTACTTC. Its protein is CASSQDWAAGEWYEQYF.

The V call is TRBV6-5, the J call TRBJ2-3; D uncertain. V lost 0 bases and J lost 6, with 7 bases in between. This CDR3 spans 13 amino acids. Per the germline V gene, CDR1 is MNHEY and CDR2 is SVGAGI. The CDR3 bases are TGTGCCAGCAGTTACTCGGGCATCGATACGCAGTATTTT. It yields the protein CASSYSGIDTQYF.

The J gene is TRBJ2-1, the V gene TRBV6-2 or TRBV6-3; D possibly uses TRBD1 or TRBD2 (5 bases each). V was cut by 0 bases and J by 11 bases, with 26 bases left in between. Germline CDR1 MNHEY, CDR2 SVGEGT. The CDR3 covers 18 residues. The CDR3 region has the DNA TGTGCCAGCAGTTACTCGAGGGCGGAACGGGGACCTACAATGAAGCAGTTCTTC. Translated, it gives CASSYSRAERGPTMKQFF.

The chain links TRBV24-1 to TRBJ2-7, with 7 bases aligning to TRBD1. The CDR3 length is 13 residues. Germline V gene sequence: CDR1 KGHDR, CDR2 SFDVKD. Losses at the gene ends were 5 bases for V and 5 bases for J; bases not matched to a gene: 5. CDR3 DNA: TGTGCCACCAGTGTAGCGCAGGGGGACGAGCAGTACTTC. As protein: CATSVAQGDEQYF.

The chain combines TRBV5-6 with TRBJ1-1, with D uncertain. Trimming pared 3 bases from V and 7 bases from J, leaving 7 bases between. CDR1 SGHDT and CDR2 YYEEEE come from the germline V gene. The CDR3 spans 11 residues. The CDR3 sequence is CASSSRFEAFF. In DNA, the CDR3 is TGTGCCAGCAGCTCCCGATTTGAAGCTTTCTTT.